This T cell receptor (beta chain) derives from a study of blood T cell repertoires in COVID-19 (dated by TCRdb to 2020 to 2022). Regarding the study in general: The collaborator samples originated in the United States, Italy and Spain and spanned the acute and convalescent phases of COVID-19. Nearly every sample came with metadata listing a de-identified subject ID, COVID-19 status, age in years and sex. The dataset comprised deeply sampled blood TCRbeta repertoires from subjects exposed to, actively infected with, or recovered from COVID-19. Where available, HLA class I and class II types were taken from metadata supplied by the sample provider and were not determined by assay-based typing. The prospective study material was composed of cDNA or gDNA derived from T cells, B-cell-depleted T cells, or PBMCs. Samples were obtained from the ongoing ImmuneRACE study (first 160 participants) and from 1,000 to 1,500 subjects provided by 6 global collaborators. The repertoires were released in a freely available public database intended as a resource for research on the immune response to SARS-CoV-2.

At the junction V is shortened by 1 base and J by 4 bases, with 11 bases in between. CDR1 and CDR2 are read off the germline V gene (reference sequence) as SSHAT and FNYEAQ. The CDR3 goes from the cysteine to the phenylalanine over 14 residues. The only DNA kept is the CDR3, 42 bases in frame from the first base. Whole blood was collected in K2EDTA tubes by collaborating institutions according to the institutions' own protocols. For TCRbeta analysis, collaborators shipped samples as frozen whole blood, isolated PBMCs, or DNA extracted from either of those sample types. The immunoSEQ Assay, a bias-controlled multiplex PCR, was used to amplify TCRbeta CDR3 regions from genomic DNA. The authors' analysis ran thus. Within the assay, amplification of reference gene primers was used to estimate how many nucleated cells each sample contained. Sequence reads were collapsed and filtered to measure the absolute abundance of every unique TCRbeta CDR3 rearrangement. For each sample, productive Simpson clonality was calculated by taking the square root of Simpson's diversity index across productive rearrangements. Imported from immuneACCESS, the table was reduced by TCRdb to in-frame sequences with V and J called. These copies leave out some clones; in studies compared against another copy, an unresolved V gene accounts for under half, and the cause of the remainder is not known. That table is the source of V, J and clone size, and D and trimming were worked out from the DNA. Within this sample are some 400,000 clones, with approximately 77% of them counted one time only. Roughly 1.2% of the sample belongs to the ten largest clones.

The count of this clone is one. What antigen it recognizes has not been identified. Base qualities are not provided; no much larger clone lies one nucleotide away. Beyond this particular receptor, the publication reports: The amount of clinical and demographic metadata varied by source and participant and was provided uncurated.

Recombination connected TRBV7-7 to TRBJ2-7; there is no confident call for the D gene. Sequenced: peripheral blood. This clonotype was sampled from a human donor with acute or convalescent COVID-19. The donor label of this sample is uncertain. The base sequence is TGTGCCAGCAGCTTAGATCCAGGTTCTTACGAGCAGTACTTC. This is translated as CASSLDPGSYEQYF. With the portions outside the CDR3 filled from the reference TRBV7-7 and TRBJ2-7 genes, the complete variable region becomes GAGVSQSPRYKVTKRGQDVTLRCDPISSHATLYWYQQALGQGPEFLTYFNYEAQPDKSGLPSDRFSAERPEGSISTLTIQRTEQRDSAMYRCASSLDPGSYEQYFGPGTRLTVT.